This T cell receptor (beta chain) is from a study of blood T cell repertoires in COVID-19. Study background: Some COVID-19 samples were acute and others convalescent; all came from the United States, Italy and Spain. T cells, B-cell-depleted T cells, or PBMCs supplied cDNA or gDNA.

CDR3 size: 15 residues. V dropped 5 bases and J dropped 9; count of bases not matched to a gene: 11. The germline V gene has CDR1 GTSNPN and CDR2 SVGIG (reference sequence). Study processing details: Cell counts per sample came from amplifying reference gene primers. The data were produced by immunoSEQ multiplex PCR, yet TCRdb's version contains in-frame clones alone and is incomplete. Clone size and V and J calls were adopted from that table, with D and trimming inferred from the DNA. This sample has more than 150,000 clones, with about 90% found just once. This sequence was found in a man in his 70s with active or convalescent COVID-19. Sequencing was performed on peripheral blood. The chain combines TRBV30 with TRBJ1-6, with 9 bases that match TRBD1. The chain's CDR3 is CAWDSGTGFSSPLHF. In DNA, the CDR3 is TGTGCCTGGGACTCCGGGACAGGGTTTTCTTCACCCCTCCACTTT.